The next 29 T cell receptor beta chains were all read from a single sample in a study of T cells after yellow fever vaccination. TCRdb reanalysed the 5' RACE reads using MiXCR and keeps one entry per CDR3 protein. This sample carries 160,000 or so distinct CDR3 sequences, 6% to 7.5% of them seen once, and the ten largest clones take approximately 2.4%. The sequencing used CD4+ T cells sorted from PBMCs, collected around 5 days after the first yellow fever vaccination. These receptors all stem from a man aged 18 to 30 who received the YFV17D yellow fever vaccine.

This clonotype was observed many times. The genes are TRBV7-2 and TRBJ1-5; D remains ambiguous. Trimming took off 4 bases at V and 7 bases at J, with 11 bases between the two ends. The germline V gene encodes CDR1 SGHTA and CDR2 FQGNSA. The CDR3 contains 13 residues. The CDR3 region is CASSSVAWQPQHF. The CDR3 coding sequence is TGTGCCAGCAGCTCGGTGGCATGGCAGCCCCAGCATTTT. Supplemented by reference TRBV7-2 and TRBJ1-5, the full variable domain reads GAGVSQSPSNKVTEKGKDVELRCDPISGHTALYWYRQSLGQGLEFLIYFQGNSAPDKSGLPSDRFSAERTGGSVSTLTIQRTQQEDSAVYLCASSSVAWQPQHFGDGTRLSIL.

The CDR3 DNA sequence: TGTGCCAGTAGTATAATACAGGAACACGGCTACACCTTC. The encoded protein is CASSIIQEHGYTF. J is TRBJ1-2 and V is TRBV19; a possible D gene is TRBD1 (5 bases). The length of the CDR3 is 13 residues. CDR1 is LNHDA and CDR2 is SQIVND in the germline V gene (reference sequence). With 2 bases removed from V and 8 bases from J, the gap between germline ends came to 12 bases.

The sample holds many counts of this clonotype. The V call is TRBV7-7, the J call TRBJ2-5, with D unclear. The V gene's germline CDR1 is SSHAT and CDR2 FNYEAQ (reference sequence). V was cut by 1 base and J by 0 bases, with 3 bases left in between. The length of the CDR3 is 13 residues. The CDR3 protein is CASSLVHQETQYF. The DNA for the CDR3 is TGTGCCAGCAGCTTAGTCCACCAAGAGACCCAGTACTTC.

The chain recombines TRBV20-1 with TRBJ2-1, with D unresolved. The germline V gene encodes CDR1 DFQATT and CDR2 SNEGSKA (reference sequence). V lost 0 bases, J lost 7 bases, and 10 bases lay in between. The CDR3 spans 13 residues. The CDR3 protein is CSARDVGSNEQFF. CDR3 DNA sequence: TGCAGTGCTAGAGATGTGGGAAGTAATGAGCAGTTCTTC.

This clonotype has at least ten counts. The chain uses TRBV7-3 and TRBJ1-3; TRBD1 matches at 9 bases. V was clipped by 4 bases and J by 4 bases; unmatched bases: 11. Germline V gene sequence: CDR1 SGHTA, CDR2 FQGTGA. The CDR3 is made up of 17 amino acids. CDR3 amino acids: CASSSAPGQGLGNTIYF. The CDR3 coding sequence is TGTGCCAGCAGCTCCGCCCCGGGACAGGGACTGGGAAACACCATATATTTT.

This clonotype was seen repeatedly, ten times or more. CDR3: CASSGPRGEETQYF. Here the CDR3 DNA reads TGTGCCAGCAGCGGACCCAGGGGAGAGGAGACCCAGTACTTC. The V call is TRBV11-2, the J call TRBJ2-5, with D maybe TRBD1 (6 bases). Germline lookup yields CDR1 SGHAT and CDR2 FQNNGV. Deletions cut 5 bases from V and 5 bases from J, with 15 bases between. This CDR3 region has 14 residues.

This chain joins TRBV5-1 and TRBJ2-5; D ambiguous. Per the germline V gene, CDR1 is SGHRS and CDR2 is YFSETQ. Trimming cost V 4 bases and J 0 bases, with 7 bases left between them. This CDR3 spans 13 amino acids. The CDR3 spells CASSPNYQETQYF. CDR3 in DNA: TGCGCCAGCAGCCCGAACTACCAAGAGACCCAGTACTTC.

This clonotype showed up just a few times. The chain has TRBV28 and TRBJ2-2, with a possible D match to TRBD2 (7 bases). The CDR3 spans 16 residues. Germline V CDR1 and CDR2: MDHEN, SYDVKM. The V and J ends lost 3 bases and 1 base respectively, with 12 bases between them. The DNA of the CDR3 is TGTGCCAGCAGTTTTTGGGGGGGGCGGAACACCGGGGAGCTGTTTTTT. Translating gives CASSFWGGRNTGELFF.

V and J are TRBV5-1 and TRBJ1-1, with D possibly being TRBD1 (6 bases). The V gene lost 0 bases and the J gene lost 2 bases, with 11 bases spanning the gap. This CDR3 has 15 residues. Per the germline V gene, CDR1 is SGHRS and CDR2 is YFSETQ. The CDR3 sequence: CASSLEIRGNTEAFF. DNA for the CDR3: TGCGCCAGCAGCTTGGAAATCAGGGGAAACACTGAAGCTTTCTTT.

This clonotype was counted at least ten times. The chain recombines TRBV18 with TRBJ2-7, with 11 nucleotides matching TRBD2. V shed 6 bases and J 0 bases; nucleotides not matched to a gene: 1. Germline V gene data show CDR1 as KGHSH and CDR2 as LQKENI. The CDR3 consists of 14 residues. The CDR3 bases are TGTGCCAGCTCTGGGACTAGCGGCTCCTACGAGCAGTACTTC. This encodes CASSGTSGSYEQYF.

The J gene is TRBJ2-2, the V gene TRBV4-3, with a tentative D call TRBD1 (5 bases). The V end lost 1 base, the J end lost 7 bases, and 16 bases lay between the germline ends. The CDR3 length is 16 residues. Germline V CDR1 and CDR2: LGHNA, YSLEER. As DNA, the CDR3 is TGCGCCAGCAGCCAAGGAGAAAAGGGGCCCGACGGGGAGCTGTTTTTT. Its translation: CASSQGEKGPDGELFF.

This clonotype appeared many times. The J gene is TRBJ2-7, the V gene TRBV5-1, with no clear D. CDR1 is SGHRS, CDR2 YFSETQ, per germline. The CDR3 spans 11 residues. V dropped 4 bases and J dropped 4 bases, with 6 bases sitting between them. In DNA form, the CDR3 reads TGCGCCAGCAGCGGGCAATACGAGCAGTACTTC. Translating gives CASSGQYEQYF.

The CDR3 DNA is TGTGCCAGCAGCTTAGGGGGTGAGGTCAATCAGCCCCAGCATTTT. Its translation: CASSLGGEVNQPQHF. This sequence joins TRBV5-4 and TRBJ1-5, with a possible D match to TRBD1 (6 bases). Germline CDR1 SGHNT, CDR2 YYREEE (reference sequence). The V and J ends lost 2 bases and 3 bases respectively, with 12 bases between them. The CDR3 loop spans 15 amino acids.

This clonotype was observed at least ten times. The CDR3 DNA reads as TGTGCCAGCTCACCACCGCTGGGCGGGAGCACTGAAGCTTTCTTT. As protein: CASSPPLGGSTEAFF. V usage is TRBV18 and J usage is TRBJ1-1; no definite D call. The CDR3 runs 15 residues. Between the trimmed V and J ends, which lost 0 bases and 4 bases, there was a span of 12 bases. Looked up from germline, CDR1 is KGHSH and CDR2 is LQKENI. The whole variable domain, remainder taken from reference TRBV18 and TRBJ1-1, is NAGVMQNPRHLVRRRGQEARLRCSPMKGHSHVYWYRQLPEEGLKFMVYLQKENIIDESGMPKERFSAEFPKEGPSILRIQQVVRGDSAAYFCASSPPLGGSTEAFFGQGTRLTVV.

The chain has TRBV11-2 and TRBJ2-7; 7 bases match TRBD2. The CDR3 is 15 amino acids. With V trimmed by 0 bases and J by 6 bases, 8 bases remained unmatched. Germline V CDR1 and CDR2: SGHAT, FQNNGV. The CDR3 DNA reads as TGTGCCAGCAGCTTAGAGGCTGGGGGAGGGGTCGAGCAGTACTTC. Translating it yields CASSLEAGGGVEQYF.

This clonotype was seen many times. V and J are TRBV5-1 and TRBJ2-5; D unresolved. The CDR3 has 14 residues. V lost 0 bases and J 3 bases, leaving 9 bases between the germline ends. The germline gives CDR1 SGHRS, CDR2 YFSETQ. CDR3 bases: TGCGCCAGCAGCTTGGAGAGAATGAAAGAGACCCAGTACTTC. It yields the protein CASSLERMKETQYF.

This clonotype was counted at least ten times. CDR3 residues: CASSLGQATSYEQYF. The CDR3 region has the DNA TGCGCCAGCAGCCTCGGACAGGCGACCTCCTACGAGCAGTACTTC. The gene calls are TRBV5-1 and TRBJ2-7; 7 positions agree with TRBD1. Germline V gene data show CDR1 as SGHRS and CDR2 as YFSETQ. V shed 4 bases and J 0 bases; nucleotides not matched to a gene: 7. The CDR3 is 15 amino acids.

This clonotype was observed a few times. The chain employs TRBV5-6 and TRBJ2-6; D gene ambiguous. The ends were cut back, 1 base at V and 0 bases at J, with 8 bases in the middle. Germline V gives CDR1 SGHDT, CDR2 YYEEEE. CDR3 size: 16 residues. CDR3 in amino acids: CASSLKKTSGANVLTF. As DNA, the CDR3 is TGTGCCAGCAGCTTGAAGAAGACCTCTGGGGCCAACGTCCTGACTTTC. The entire variable domain, with the rest obtained from reference TRBV5-6 and TRBJ2-6, is as follows: DAGVTQSPTHLIKTRGQQVTLRCSPKSGHDTVSWYQQALGQGPQFIFQYYEEEERQRGNFPDRFSGHQFPNYSSELNVNALLLGDSALYLCASSLKKTSGANVLTFGAGSRLTVL.

In this sample, this clonotype turned up many times. J is TRBJ2-5 and V is TRBV20-1; 13 positions match TRBD2. The CDR3 spans 16 residues. Germline V lookup: CDR1 DFQATT, CDR2 SNEGSKA (reference sequence). Trimming at V came to 6 bases and at J to 5 bases, leaving 12 bases not matched to a gene. As DNA, the CDR3 is TGCAGTGCCGTCCCGTCGACTAGCGGGGGGATGGAGACCCAGTACTTC. It encodes CSAVPSTSGGMETQYF.

The chain uses TRBV7-2 and TRBJ2-1, with TRBD2 identical over 8 bases. The V and J ends lost 5 bases and 8 bases, in that order; junction bases with no gene match: 11. The length of the CDR3 is 15 residues. Germline lookup yields CDR1 SGHTA and CDR2 FQGNSA. CDR3 loop: CASSPYTGLADEQFF. CDR3 coding DNA: TGTGCCAGCAGCCCCTATACCGGACTAGCCGATGAGCAGTTCTTC.

A few counts support this clonotype. The chain is built from TRBV6-2 or TRBV6-3 and TRBJ2-1; 7 nucleotides agree with TRBD1. The CDR3 sequence is 13 residues long. Looked up from germline, CDR1 is MNHEY and CDR2 is SVGEGT. V lost 1 base and J lost 7; bases outside the gene matches: 1. The CDR3 loop is CASSYYRGNEQFF. CDR3 nucleotides: TGTGCCAGCAGTTACTACAGGGGAAATGAGCAGTTCTTC.

This clonotype was recorded many times. CDR3 sequence reads: CASHSGGYNEQFF. The CDR3 DNA reads as TGTGCCAGCCATAGCGGGGGGTACAATGAGCAGTTCTTC. V is TRBV9 and J is TRBJ2-1, with 10 bases aligning to TRBD2. The length of the CDR3 is 13 residues. Per germline, CDR1 SGDLS and CDR2 YYNGEE. V shed 7 bases and J 4 bases; nucleotides not matched to a gene: 2. The whole variable domain, remainder taken from reference TRBV9 and TRBJ2-1, is DSGVTQTPKHLITATGQRVTLRCSPRSGDLSVYWYQQSLDQGLQFLIQYYNGEERAKGNILERFSAQQFPDLHSELNLSSLELGDSALYFCASHSGGYNEQFFGPGTRLTVL.

This clonotype has a handful of counts. The chain couples TRBV7-9 to TRBJ2-1, with D perhaps matching TRBD1 (5 bases). Germline V gene data show CDR1 as SEHNR and CDR2 as FQNEAQ (reference sequence). V lost 5 bases, J lost 7 bases, and 21 bases lay in between. The CDR3 spans 16 residues. DNA for the CDR3: TGTGCCAGCAGCAATCGTGCAGGGCACCCGTCGAATGAGCAGTTCTTC. Translating gives CASSNRAGHPSNEQFF.

This clonotype was counted only a few times. The chain employs TRBV7-2 and TRBJ2-3; D remains ambiguous. V lost 2 bases and J 2 bases, leaving 11 bases between the germline ends. This CDR3 contains 15 residues. Germline V lookup: CDR1 SGHTA, CDR2 FQGNSA. CDR3 coding DNA: TGTGCCAGCAGCTTATATGGTACCTCCACAGATACGCAGTATTTT. This encodes CASSLYGTSTDTQYF.

This clonotype was found a few times. Here the CDR3 reads CASRFGGGNRPQHF. The CDR3 region has the DNA TGTGCCAGCAGGTTCGGGGGGGGTAACCGGCCCCAGCATTTT. The rearrangement links TRBV2 to TRBJ1-5, with D perhaps TRBD1 (5 bases). The ends were cut back, 6 bases at V and 9 bases at J, with 18 bases in the middle. Germline assignment: CDR1 SNHLY and CDR2 FYNNEI. The CDR3 sequence is 14 residues long.

A remark on this clonotype: This may come from a read error, since a much larger clone is one base off. The chain uses TRBV7-2 and TRBJ2-5, with 11 bases fitting TRBD2. V lost 3 bases and J lost 3; bases outside the gene matches: 0. There are 14 residues in the CDR3. Germline values: CDR1 SGHTA, CDR2 FQGNSA. CDR3 region: CASSFSGGEETQYF. The DNA for the CDR3 is TGTGCCAGCAGCTTTAGCGGGGGGGAAGAGACCCAGTACTTC.

This clonotype was found many times. The chain is built from TRBV24-1 and TRBJ2-1; TRBD1 agrees at 10 bases. CDR1 and CDR2 (germline): KGHDR, SFDVKD. The ends lost 3 bases at V and 5 bases at J; junction bases unmatched: 3. This CDR3 comprises 15 residues. The CDR3 nucleotides are TGTGCCACCAGTGATGCCGGGACAGGGGACAATGAGCAGTTCTTC. It specifies CATSDAGTGDNEQFF.

Only a few counts were recorded for this clonotype. This sequence joins TRBV5-7 and TRBJ2-1; D is possibly TRBD2 (6 bases). TRBV5-7 is annotated as an ORF whose role is uncertain. This CDR3 contains 16 residues. V lost 1 base and J 2 bases, leaving 13 bases between the germline ends. The CDR3 DNA reads TGTGCCAGCAGCTTGACGGGGGATTCGACCTACAATGAGCAGTTCTTC. Protein sequence: CASSLTGDSTYNEQFF.

This clonotype was recorded many times. The chain combines TRBV7-2 with TRBJ2-3, with TRBD1 identical over 8 bases. Trimming took 1 base from V and 1 from J; bases not matched to a gene: 4. This CDR3 contains 16 residues. The germline gives CDR1 SGHTA, CDR2 FQGNSA. CDR3 DNA sequence: TGTGCCAGCAGCTTAGGCGGGACAGGCGGCACAGATACGCAGTATTTT. It is translated as CASSLGGTGGTDTQYF.